These 5 T cell receptor beta chains share one sample of origin, sequenced in a study of shared T cell receptors in the human thymus. Produced via immunoSEQ multiplex PCR; TCRdb's table is partial and in-frame only. The sample gives some 700,000 clones, approximately 85% of which show up once; 0.008% to 0.011% is in the top ten. These data are also associated with another study on human thymus T cells.

Specimen: thymocytes. The receptors stem from a girl less than two years old with a congenital heart defect.

This chain links TRBV19 with TRBJ2-6, with a weak D call TRBD2 (6 bases). The CDR3 loop spans 22 amino acids. V gave up 0 bases and J gave up 0 bases, with 24 bases separating them. Germline values: CDR1 LNHDA, CDR2 SQIVND (reference sequence). CDR3 nucleotides: TGTGCCAGTAGTATAGATCTGGAGGGGAGGCCGCTCTTTTACTCTGGGGCCAACGTCCTGACTTTC. Its protein is CASSIDLEGRPLFYSGANVLTF.

This clone was counted between two and nine times. The chain employs TRBV4-1 and TRBJ1-1, with 7 bases fitting TRBD1. After removal of 5 bases from V and 4 bases from J, the junction contained 28 bases not matched to a gene. The CDR3 sequence is 21 residues long. The germline gives CDR1 MGHRA, CDR2 YSYEKL. The CDR3 coding sequence is TGCGCCAGCAGCTCACAAGGTAGGGACAGAACATTCCGAAGGGCCTCCACTGAAGCTTTCTTT. This gives the protein CASSSQGRDRTFRRASTEAFF.

The CDR3 nucleotides are TGTGCCAGCAGCTCAATCAGGGATTTCACTGGCTACACCTTC. As protein: CASSSIRDFTGYTF. The chain uses TRBV7-2 and TRBJ1-2; perhaps TRBD1 as D (5 bases). Trimming removed 4 bases from V and 7 bases from J, with 16 bases in between. The length of the CDR3 is 14 residues. Germline CDR1 is SGHTA and CDR2 is FQGNSA.

The chain joins TRBV7-2 to TRBJ1-1, with 8 bases fitting TRBD1. Germline CDR1 is SGHTA and CDR2 is FQGNSA. CDR3 size: 14 residues. Trimming removed 5 bases from V and 4 bases from J; junction bases left unmatched: 6. The CDR3 here is CASSPLDRGTEAFF. CDR3 DNA: TGTGCCAGCAGCCCCCTTGACAGGGGCACTGAAGCTTTCTTT.

Only a few counts were recorded for this clone. V is TRBV2 and J is TRBJ2-3, with TRBD2 matching over 7 bases. This CDR3 contains 18 residues. V gave up 6 bases and J gave up 0 bases; unmatched junction bases: 15. Germline values: CDR1 SNHLY, CDR2 FYNNEI. The CDR3 bases are TGTGCCAGCAGGGGGGGGAGAACCCTCGGATTGAGCACAGATACGCAGTATTTT. It specifies CASRGGRTLGLSTDTQYF. The whole variable domain, remainder taken from reference TRBV2 and TRBJ2-3, is EPEVTQTPSHQVTQMGQEVILRCVPISNHLYFYWYRQILGQKVEFLVSFYNNEISEKSEIFDDQFSVERPDGSNFTLKIRSTKLEDSAMYFCASRGGRTLGLSTDTQYFGPGTRLTVL.